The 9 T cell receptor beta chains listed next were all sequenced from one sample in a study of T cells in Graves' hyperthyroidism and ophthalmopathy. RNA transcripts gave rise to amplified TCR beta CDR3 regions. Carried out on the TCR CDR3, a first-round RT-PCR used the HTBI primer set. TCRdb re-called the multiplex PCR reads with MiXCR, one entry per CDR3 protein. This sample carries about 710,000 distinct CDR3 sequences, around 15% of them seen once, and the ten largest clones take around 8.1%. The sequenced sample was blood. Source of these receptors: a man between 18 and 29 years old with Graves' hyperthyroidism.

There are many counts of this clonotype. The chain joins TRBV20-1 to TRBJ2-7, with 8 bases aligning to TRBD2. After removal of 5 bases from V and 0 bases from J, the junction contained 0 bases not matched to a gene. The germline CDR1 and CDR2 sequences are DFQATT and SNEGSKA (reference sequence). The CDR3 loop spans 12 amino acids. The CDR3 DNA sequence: TGCAGTGCTGGACTAGCCTCCTACGAGCAGTACTTC. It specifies CSAGLASYEQYF.

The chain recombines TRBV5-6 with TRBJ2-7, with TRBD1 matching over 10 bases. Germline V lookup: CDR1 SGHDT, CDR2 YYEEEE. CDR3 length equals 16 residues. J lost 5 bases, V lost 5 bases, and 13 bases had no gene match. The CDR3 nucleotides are TGTGCCAGCAGACCCTCCGACAGGGGGCGCCCTGACGAGCAGTACTTC. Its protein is CASRPSDRGRPDEQYF.

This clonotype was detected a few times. The CDR3 here is CAISDPSSYNEQFF. The DNA of the CDR3 is TGTGCCATCAGTGATCCAAGCTCCTACAATGAGCAGTTCTTC. The rearrangement joins TRBV10-3 to TRBJ2-1; D is unclear. Germline V gene sequence: CDR1 ENHRY, CDR2 SYGVKD. The CDR3 totals 14 residues. The V gene lost 3 bases and the J gene lost 0 bases, with 6 bases spanning the gap.

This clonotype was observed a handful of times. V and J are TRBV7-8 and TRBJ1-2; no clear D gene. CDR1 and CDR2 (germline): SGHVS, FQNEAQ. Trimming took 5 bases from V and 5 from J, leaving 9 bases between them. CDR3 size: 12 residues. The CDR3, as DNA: TGTGCCAGCAGCCCAGACATGTATGGCTACACCTTC. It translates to CASSPDMYGYTF.

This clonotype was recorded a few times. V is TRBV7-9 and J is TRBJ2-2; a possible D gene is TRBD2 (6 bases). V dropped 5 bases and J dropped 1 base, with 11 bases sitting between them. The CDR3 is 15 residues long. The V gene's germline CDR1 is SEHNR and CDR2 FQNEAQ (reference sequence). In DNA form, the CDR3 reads TGTGCCAGCAGCAGGGAGGAGGGGAACACCGGGGAGCTGTTTTTT. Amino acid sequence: CASSREEGNTGELFF.

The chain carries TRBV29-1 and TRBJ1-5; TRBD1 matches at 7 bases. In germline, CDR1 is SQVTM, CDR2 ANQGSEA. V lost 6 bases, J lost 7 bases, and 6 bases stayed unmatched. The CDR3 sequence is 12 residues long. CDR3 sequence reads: CSVKTGLQPQHF. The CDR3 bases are TGCAGCGTCAAGACAGGGTTACAGCCCCAGCATTTT.

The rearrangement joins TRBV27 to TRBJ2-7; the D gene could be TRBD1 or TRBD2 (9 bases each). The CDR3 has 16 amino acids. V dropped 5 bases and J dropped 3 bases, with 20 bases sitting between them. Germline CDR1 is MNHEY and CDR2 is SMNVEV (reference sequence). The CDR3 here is CASSPAGGTGIYEQYF. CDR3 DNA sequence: TGTGCCAGCAGTCCCGCGGGAGGGACAGGGATCTACGAGCAGTACTTC.

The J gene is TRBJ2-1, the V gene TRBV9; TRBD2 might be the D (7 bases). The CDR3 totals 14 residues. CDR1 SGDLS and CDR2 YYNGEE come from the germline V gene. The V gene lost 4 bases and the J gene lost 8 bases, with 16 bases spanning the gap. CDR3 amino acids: CASSPRGGVDEQFF. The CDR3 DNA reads TGTGCCAGCAGCCCGAGGGGGGGAGTGGATGAGCAGTTCTTC.

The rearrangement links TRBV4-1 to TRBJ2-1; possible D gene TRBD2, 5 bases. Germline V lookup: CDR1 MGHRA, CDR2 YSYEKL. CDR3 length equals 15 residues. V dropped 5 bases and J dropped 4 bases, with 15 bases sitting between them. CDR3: CASSIPSRRYNEQFF. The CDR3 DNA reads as TGCGCCAGCAGCATCCCTAGCCGACGTTACAATGAGCAGTTCTTC.